A selection of T cell receptor beta chains follows, all from one sample in a study of memory CD4+ T cells and cytomegalovirus serostatus. The table came from immunoSEQ multiplex PCR; TCRdb's copy has only in-frame clones and leaves some out. The top ten clones hold 0.88% of a sample with just under 65,000 clones, roughly three quarters of them seen once. Sequenced input: memory CD4+ T cells from blood. These receptors were obtained from an adult in good health and CMV-seronegative. CDR3s include the opening cysteine and the closing phenylalanine or tryptophan. D genes are given only for firm matches. Where a row states a size, it is once, few, many or the class of an expanded clone; other rows omit it.

abundance	d_gene	v_gene	j_gene	CDR3nt	CDR3aa
.	.	TRBV4-1	TRBJ1-2	TGCGCCAGCAGCCAACCCGGAAGGGCTGAGGGCTACACCTTC	CASSQPGRAEGYTF
.	.	TRBV5-5	TRBJ1-1	TGTGCCAGCAGCCGTACAGGAGGCACTGAAGCTTTCTTT	CASSRTGGTEAFF
.	.	TRBV28	TRBJ1-5	TGTGCCAGCGGATCCGGACAGCCAGTCCAGCCCCAGCATTTT	CASGSGQPVQPQHF
.	.	TRBV7-2	TRBJ2-3	TGTGCCAGCAGCTTCCTCCCCGGGACTAGCACAGATACGCAGTATTTT	CASSFLPGTSTDTQYF
.	.	TRBV10-3	TRBJ1-5	TGTGCCATCCAGTGGGGGGACAATCAGCCCCAGCATTTT	CAIQWGDNQPQHF
.	.	TRBV7-9	TRBJ1-1	TGTGCCAGCAGCTTAGTGGTTGGGGCCACAAGGGCTTTCTTT	CASSLVVGATRAFF
many	.	TRBV6-6	TRBJ1-3	TGTGCCAGCAGTTACTCCAACCGACAAGGAGGAAACACCATATATTTT	CASSYSNRQGGNTIYF
once	.	TRBV30	TRBJ2-1	TGTGCCAGAGAAAAGAACCCGGGAGCCTACAATGAGCAGTTCTTC	CAREKNPGAYNEQFF
.	TRBD1	TRBV18	TRBJ2-1	TGTGCCAGCTCACCGTCCCTGACAGGGGGCTCAGTTGAGCAGTTCTTC	CASSPSLTGGSVEQFF
.	TRBD1	TRBV18	TRBJ2-2	TGTGCCAGCTCCACGACAGGGGGCAGAAACACCGGGGAGCTGTTTTTT	CASSTTGGRNTGELFF
.	.	TRBV2	TRBJ1-1	TGTGCCAGCAGGAAAAAGGGTCAAGACACTGAAGCTTTCTTT	CASRKKGQDTEAFF
.	TRBD1	TRBV10-3	TRBJ1-5	TGTGCCAGCGCGGGACAGGGGGGGAATCAGCCCCAGCATTTT	CASAGQGGNQPQHF
.	TRBD2	TRBV7-8	TRBJ2-1	TGTGCCAGCAGCTTGACTAGCGGGAGTGGTGAGCAGTTCTTC	CASSLTSGSGEQFF
.	.	TRBV11-2	TRBJ2-3	TGTGCCAGCAGCCCTACCTTAGCTCTTCGCACAGATACGCAGTATTTT	CASSPTLALRTDTQYF
.	.	TRBV18	TRBJ2-7	TGTGCCAGCTCACCACCCGCGGCAGTCTACGAGCAGTACTTC	CASSPPAAVYEQYF
.	.	TRBV18	TRBJ1-1	TGTGCCAGCTCACCACCGGCAGGGTCCACTGAAGCTTTCTTT	CASSPPAGSTEAFF
.	.	TRBV29-1	TRBJ2-2	TGCAGCGTTGATCGGGCATACACCGGGGAGCTGTTTTTT	CSVDRAYTGELFF
.	.	TRBV5-6	TRBJ1-2	TGTGCCAGCAGTGGGGGGCCCTATGGCTACACCTTC	CASSGGPYGYTF
.	TRBD2	TRBV10-2	TRBJ2-3	TGCGCCAGCAGTGCCGGGACTAGCGGGGGCACAGATACGCAGTATTTT	CASSAGTSGGTDTQYF
.	.	TRBV2	TRBJ1-5	TGTGCCAGCAGTGATTGGATCAATCAGCCCCAGCATTTT	CASSDWINQPQHF
few	.	TRBV7-8	TRBJ1-5	TGTGCCAGCAGCTTAGTAGGGACACCAAATCAGCCCCAGCATTTT	CASSLVGTPNQPQHF
.	TRBD1	TRBV19	TRBJ1-1	TGTGCCAGTAACAAGGGGGCGCAAATGAACACTGAAGCTTTCTTT	CASNKGAQMNTEAFF